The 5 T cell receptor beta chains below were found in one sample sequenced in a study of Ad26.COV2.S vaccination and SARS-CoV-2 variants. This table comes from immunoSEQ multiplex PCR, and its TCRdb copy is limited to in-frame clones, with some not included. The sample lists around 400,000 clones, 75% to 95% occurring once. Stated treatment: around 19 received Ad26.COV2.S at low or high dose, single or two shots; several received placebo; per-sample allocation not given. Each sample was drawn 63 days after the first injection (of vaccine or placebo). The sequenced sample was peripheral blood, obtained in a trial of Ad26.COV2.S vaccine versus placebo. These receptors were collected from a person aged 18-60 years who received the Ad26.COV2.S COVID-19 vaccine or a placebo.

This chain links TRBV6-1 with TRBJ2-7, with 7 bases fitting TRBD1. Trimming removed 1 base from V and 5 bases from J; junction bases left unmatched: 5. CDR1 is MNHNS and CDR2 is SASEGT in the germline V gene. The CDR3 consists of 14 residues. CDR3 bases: TGTGCCAGCAGTGAAGTCCAACAGGGGAACGAGCAGTACTTC. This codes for CASSEVQQGNEQYF.

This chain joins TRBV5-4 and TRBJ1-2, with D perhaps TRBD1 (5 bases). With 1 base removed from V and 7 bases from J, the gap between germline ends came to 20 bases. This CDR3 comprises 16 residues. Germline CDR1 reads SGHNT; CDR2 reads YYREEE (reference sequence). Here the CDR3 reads CASSLPGGTIGSGYTF. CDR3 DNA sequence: TGTGCCAGCAGCTTGCCCGGCGGGACCATCGGCAGTGGCTACACCTTC.

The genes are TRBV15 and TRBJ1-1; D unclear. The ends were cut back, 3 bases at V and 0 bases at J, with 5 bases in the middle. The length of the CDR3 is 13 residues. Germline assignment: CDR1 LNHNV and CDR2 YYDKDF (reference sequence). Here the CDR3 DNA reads TGTGCCACCAGCAGGGTAATGAACACTGAAGCTTTCTTT. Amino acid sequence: CATSRVMNTEAFF.

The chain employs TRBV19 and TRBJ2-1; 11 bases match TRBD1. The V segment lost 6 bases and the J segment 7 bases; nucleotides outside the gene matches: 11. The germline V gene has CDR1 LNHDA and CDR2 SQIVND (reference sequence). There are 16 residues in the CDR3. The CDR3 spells CASRKIPGQGENEQFF. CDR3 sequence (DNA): TGTGCCAGTAGGAAGATACCGGGACAGGGGGAAAATGAGCAGTTCTTC.

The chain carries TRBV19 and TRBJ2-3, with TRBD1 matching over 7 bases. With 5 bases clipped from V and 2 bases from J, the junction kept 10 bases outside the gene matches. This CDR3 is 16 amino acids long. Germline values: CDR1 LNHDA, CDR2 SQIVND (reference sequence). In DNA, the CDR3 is TGTGCCAGTAGTGTCCGGGACAGACCTATCACAGATACGCAGTATTTT. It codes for CASSVRDRPITDTQYF.